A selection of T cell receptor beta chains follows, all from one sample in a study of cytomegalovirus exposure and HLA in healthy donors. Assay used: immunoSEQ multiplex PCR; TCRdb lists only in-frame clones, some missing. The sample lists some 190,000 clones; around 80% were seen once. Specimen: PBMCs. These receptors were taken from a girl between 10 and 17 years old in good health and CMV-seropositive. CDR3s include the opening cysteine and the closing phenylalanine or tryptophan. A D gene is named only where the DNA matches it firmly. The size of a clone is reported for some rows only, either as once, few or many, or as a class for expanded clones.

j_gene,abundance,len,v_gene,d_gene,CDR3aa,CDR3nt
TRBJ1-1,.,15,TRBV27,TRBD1,CASSLYRGPHTEAFF,TGTGCCAGCAGTCTTTACAGGGGGCCCCACACTGAAGCTTTCTTT
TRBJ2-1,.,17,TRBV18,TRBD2,CASSATSGRPSYNEQFF,TGTGCCAGCTCAGCGACTAGCGGGCGACCCTCCTACAATGAGCAGTTCTTC
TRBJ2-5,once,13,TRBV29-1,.,CSVEDKGKETQYF,TGCAGCGTTGAAGATAAGGGGAAAGAGACCCAGTACTTC
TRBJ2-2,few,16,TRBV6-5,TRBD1,CASSYSGQGATGELFF,TGTGCCAGCAGTTACTCCGGACAGGGGGCGACCGGGGAGCTGTTTTTT
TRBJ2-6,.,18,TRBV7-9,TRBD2,CASSSKLAGGPGANVLTF,TGTGCCAGCAGCAGTAAACTAGCGGGAGGGCCTGGGGCCAACGTCCTGACTTTC
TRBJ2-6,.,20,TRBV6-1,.,CASSEPPGVGKYSGANVLTF,TGTGCCAGCAGTGAACCCCCCGGGGTAGGGAAATACTCTGGGGCCAACGTCCTGACTTTC
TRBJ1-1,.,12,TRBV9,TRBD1,CASSAGQGEAFF,TGTGCCAGCAGCGCCGGACAGGGTGAAGCTTTCTTT
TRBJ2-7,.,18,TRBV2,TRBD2,CASSEFGGLSGTYYEQYF,TGTGCCAGCAGTGAATTCGGGGGACTAAGCGGGACCTACTACGAGCAGTACTTC
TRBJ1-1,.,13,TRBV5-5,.,CASSLFGGTEAFF,TGTGCCAGCAGCCTGTTCGGGGGGACTGAAGCTTTCTTT
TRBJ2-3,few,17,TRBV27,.,CASSLFIRDKGTDTQYF,TGTGCCAGCAGTTTATTCATCCGGGACAAAGGCACAGATACGCAGTATTTT
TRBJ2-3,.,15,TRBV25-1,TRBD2,CASSTLGGVGNTQYF,TGTGCCAGCAGTACCCTCGGGGGGGTCGGAAATACGCAGTATTTT
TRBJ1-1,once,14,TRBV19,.,CASSALDRNTEAFF,TGTGCCAGTAGTGCACTGGACAGGAACACTGAAGCTTTCTTT
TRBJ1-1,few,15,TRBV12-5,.,CASGLHRDLNTEAFF,TGTGCTAGTGGTTTGCACAGGGACCTGAACACTGAAGCTTTCTTT
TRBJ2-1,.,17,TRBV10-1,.,CASSDSALKGEYNEQFF,TGCGCCAGCAGCGACAGCGCATTGAAGGGGGAATACAATGAGCAGTTCTTC
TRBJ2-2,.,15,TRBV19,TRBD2,CASRPAGGLTGELFF,TGTGCCAGTAGGCCGGCGGGAGGGCTGACCGGGGAGCTGTTTTTT
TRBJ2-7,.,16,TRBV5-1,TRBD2,CASSFSLAGGAYEQYF,TGCGCCAGCAGCTTTTCTCTAGCGGGAGGAGCCTACGAGCAGTACTTC
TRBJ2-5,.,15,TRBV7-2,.,CASSLAGGLKETQYF,TGTGCCAGCAGCTTAGCCGGGGGGCTAAAAGAGACCCAGTACTTC
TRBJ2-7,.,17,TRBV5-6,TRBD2,CASSRGFSGTSSYEQYF,TGTGCCAGCAGCCGCGGCTTTAGCGGGACCAGCTCCTACGAGCAGTACTTC
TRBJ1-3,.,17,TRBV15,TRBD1,CATSREGTASSGNTIYF,TGTGCCACCAGCAGAGAAGGGACAGCGTCCTCTGGAAACACCATATATTTT
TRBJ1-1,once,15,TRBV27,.,CASSGPLTGNTEAFF,TGTGCCAGCAGTGGACCGCTGACAGGGAACACTGAAGCTTTCTTT
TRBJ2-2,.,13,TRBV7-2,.,CASSLVLSGELFF,TGTGCCAGCAGCTTAGTACTATCCGGGGAGCTGTTTTTT
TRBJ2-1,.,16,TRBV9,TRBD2,CASSGLRGRVVDEQFF,TGTGCCAGCAGTGGCCTTCGGGGGAGGGTTGTTGATGAGCAGTTCTTC
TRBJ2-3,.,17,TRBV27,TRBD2,CASSFKGTGGRTDTQYF,TGTGCCAGCAGTTTTAAGGGGACGGGAGGTCGCACAGATACGCAGTATTTT
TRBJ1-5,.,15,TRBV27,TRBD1,CASSSGTGMDQPQHF,TGTGCCAGCAGTTCCGGGACAGGGATGGATCAGCCCCAGCATTTT
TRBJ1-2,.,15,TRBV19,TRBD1,CASSIPGQGIYGYTF,TGTGCCAGTAGTATCCCGGGACAGGGGATCTATGGCTACACCTTC
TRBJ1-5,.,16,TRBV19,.,CASSMAGRGSNQPQHF,TGTGCCAGTAGTATGGCCGGGAGAGGGAGCAATCAGCCCCAGCATTTT
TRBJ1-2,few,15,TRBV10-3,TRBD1,CAISDTGQGVDGYTF,TGTGCCATCAGTGATACCGGACAGGGTGTTGATGGCTACACCTTC
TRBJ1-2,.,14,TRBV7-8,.,CASSLDPSTYGYTF,TGTGCCAGCAGCTTAGATCCGTCCACTTATGGCTACACCTTC
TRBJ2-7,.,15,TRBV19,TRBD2,CASSIPGRAVWEQYF,TGTGCCAGTAGTATACCCGGGAGGGCCGTCTGGGAGCAGTACTTC
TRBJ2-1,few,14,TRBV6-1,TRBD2,CASRKTSGNNEQFF,TGTGCCAGCAGGAAGACTAGCGGGAACAATGAGCAGTTCTTC
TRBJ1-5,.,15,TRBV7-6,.,CASSLSVSRGQPQHF,TGTGCCAGCAGCTTATCAGTATCTCGGGGGCAGCCCCAGCATTTT
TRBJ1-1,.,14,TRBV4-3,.,CASSQGRGGTEAFF,TGCGCCAGCAGCCAAGGTAGGGGAGGCACTGAAGCTTTCTTT
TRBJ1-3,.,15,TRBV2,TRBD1,CASRETGGIGNTIYF,TGTGCCAGCAGGGAGACAGGGGGCATCGGAAACACCATATATTTT
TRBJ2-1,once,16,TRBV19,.,CASSIRGQGGVDEQFF,TGTGCCAGTAGTATTCGGGGTCAGGGGGGTGTTGATGAGCAGTTCTTC
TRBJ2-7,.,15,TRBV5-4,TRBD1,CASSLIGTGGYEQYF,TGTGCCAGCAGCTTGATAGGGACAGGGGGCTACGAGCAGTACTTC
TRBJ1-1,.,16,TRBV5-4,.,CASSYFRTAVNTEAFF,TGTGCCAGCAGCTACTTCAGGACAGCCGTGAACACTGAAGCTTTCTTT
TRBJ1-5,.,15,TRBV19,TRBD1,CASNPQGIGNQPQHF,TGTGCCAGTAATCCACAGGGGATTGGCAATCAGCCCCAGCATTTT
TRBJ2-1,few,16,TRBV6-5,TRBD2,CASSYGGTSGRSGQFF,TGTGCCAGCAGTTACGGTGGGACTAGCGGGAGATCGGGGCAGTTCTTC
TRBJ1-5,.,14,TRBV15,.,CATSSHGGNQPQHF,TGTGCCACCAGCAGTCACGGGGGCAATCAGCCCCAGCATTTT
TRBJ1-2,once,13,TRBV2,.,CASSDVRGYGYTF,TGTGCCAGCAGTGACGTGCGAGGCTATGGCTACACCTTC
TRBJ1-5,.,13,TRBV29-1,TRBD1,CSVSGQGGQPQHF,TGCAGCGTCTCTGGACAGGGTGGACAGCCCCAGCATTTT
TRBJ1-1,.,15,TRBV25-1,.,CASSEFLGGVAEAFF,TGTGCCAGCAGTGAATTCCTAGGCGGGGTAGCTGAAGCTTTCTTT
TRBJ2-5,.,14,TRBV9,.,CASSVTGKSETQYF,TGTGCCAGCAGCGTTACAGGGAAATCGGAGACCCAGTACTTC
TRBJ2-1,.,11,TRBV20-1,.,CSATPGAEQFF,TGCAGTGCAACCCCAGGGGCTGAGCAGTTCTTC
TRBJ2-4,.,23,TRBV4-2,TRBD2,CASSQGGTSGTLNGLMAKNIQYF,TGTGCCAGCAGCCAAGGCGGGACTAGCGGGACCTTAAACGGTTTAATGGCCAAAAACATTCAGTACTTC
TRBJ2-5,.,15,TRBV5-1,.,CASSLPTLGGETQYF,TGCGCCAGCAGCTTGCCAACGTTAGGGGGAGAGACCCAGTACTTC
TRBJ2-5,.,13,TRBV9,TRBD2,CASSDGRGETQYF,TGTGCCAGCAGCGACGGGAGGGGCGAGACCCAGTACTTC
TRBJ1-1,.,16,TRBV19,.,CASSPGGGGYRTEAFF,TGTGCCAGTAGTCCCGGTGGCGGTGGGTATAGGACTGAAGCTTTCTTT
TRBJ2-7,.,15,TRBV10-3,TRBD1,CAISERDRGEDEQYF,TGTGCCATCAGTGAGCGGGACAGGGGGGAGGACGAGCAGTACTTC
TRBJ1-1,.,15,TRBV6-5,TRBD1,CASSWRGTGDIEAFF,TGTGCCAGCAGTTGGAGAGGGACAGGGGACATTGAAGCTTTCTTT
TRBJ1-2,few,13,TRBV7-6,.,CASSLGGPYGYTF,TGTGCCAGCAGCTTAGGAGGGCCTTATGGCTACACCTTC
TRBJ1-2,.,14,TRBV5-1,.,CASSNLLGGYGYTF,TGCGCCAGCAGCAACCTTTTGGGGGGCTATGGCTACACCTTC